Sequencing of this T cell receptor (beta chain) was carried out in a study of T cells in Graves' hyperthyroidism and ophthalmopathy. Researchers amplified the TCR beta CDR3 regions from RNA transcripts. The HTBI primer set was used in a first-round RT-PCR of the TCR CDR3. TCRdb analysed the multiplex PCR reads with MiXCR anew, one entry per CDR3 protein. The repertoire holds about 640,000 distinct CDR3 sequences, with 20% to 25% as singletons. Germline V gene lookup returns CDR1 MNHNS and CDR2 SASEGT. The ends were cut back, 9 bases at V and 5 bases at J, with 11 bases in the middle. The CDR3 runs 12 residues.

Sequenced: blood. The J gene is TRBJ2-4, the V gene TRBV6-1; D remains ambiguous. This TCR was recovered from a man aged 25 to 40 with Graves' ophthalmopathy. The CDR3: CARPGPENIQYF. In DNA, the CDR3 is TGTGCCAGACCGGGCCCGGAAAACATTCAGTACTTC.